These 19 T cell receptor beta chains were sequenced from one sample in a study of blood T cell repertoires in COVID-19. The data were produced by immunoSEQ multiplex PCR, yet TCRdb's version contains in-frame clones alone and is incomplete. This table has more than 300,000 clones, roughly 86% appearing once. Sequencing was carried out using peripheral blood. Source of these receptors: a woman in her 50s with acute or convalescent COVID-19.

This clone has a handful of counts. J is TRBJ2-2 and V is TRBV7-9; TRBD2 matches 8 bases. Germline trimming cut 5 bases from V and 7 bases from J; bases unmatched to any gene: 9. Germline V gene lookup returns CDR1 SEHNR and CDR2 FQNEAQ (reference sequence). This CDR3 is built from 15 residues. The CDR3 nucleotides are TGTGCCAGCAGCGCCGGGACTAGTTTTCACGGGGAGCTGTTTTTT. As protein: CASSAGTSFHGELFF.

V is TRBV11-3 and J is TRBJ2-1, with TRBD2 matching 7 bases. The CDR3 is 15 residues long. Germline CDR1 and CDR2: SGHNT and YENEEA. Germline trimming cut 5 bases from V and 0 bases from J; bases unmatched to any gene: 4. In DNA, the CDR3 is TGTGCCAGCAGCCCCGGGACTACCTCCTACAATGAGCAGTTCTTC. Translation gives CASSPGTTSYNEQFF.

This chain connects TRBV5-1 to TRBJ1-2; 8 bases line up with TRBD1. The CDR3 length is 14 residues. Trimming at V came to 3 bases and at J to 5 bases, leaving 6 bases not matched to a gene. Germline V gene lookup returns CDR1 SGHRS and CDR2 YFSETQ. The CDR3 region is CASSSDRAVYGYTF. DNA of the CDR3: TGCGCCAGCAGCTCGGACAGGGCAGTATATGGCTACACCTTC.

As regards this clone: At the DNA level, this CDR3 is encoded by other sequences in the same sample as well. The chain links TRBV5-1 to TRBJ1-2; 10 bases agree with TRBD1. The CDR3 runs 14 residues. Germline loops: CDR1 SGHRS, CDR2 YFSETQ. With V trimmed by 3 bases and J by 2 bases, 1 base remained unmatched. CDR3 bases: TGCGCCAGCAGCTCGGGACAGGGGAACTATGGCTACACCTTC. This sequence encodes CASSSGQGNYGYTF.

The chain has TRBV5-6 and TRBJ1-4, with unresolved D. This CDR3 comprises 15 residues. Trimming left V 1 base short and J 4 bases short, with 11 bases between. Germline V CDR1 and CDR2: SGHDT, YYEEEE. CDR3 loop: CASSLSRFGNEKLFF. The DNA for the CDR3 is TGTGCCAGCAGCTTGAGTCGGTTCGGTAATGAAAAACTGTTTTTT.

The CDR3, as DNA: TGTGCCAGCTCACTCCGCCCGGGGGAGCATTACGAGCAGTACTTC. The encoded protein is CASSLRPGEHYEQYF. This sequence joins TRBV18 and TRBJ2-7, with D tentatively TRBD2 (6 bases). In germline, CDR1 is KGHSH, CDR2 LQKENI. This CDR3 spans 15 amino acids. Trimming removed 4 bases from V and 4 bases from J, with 17 bases in between.

The V gene is TRBV9, the J gene TRBJ2-7; 11 bases match TRBD2. Per germline, CDR1 SGDLS and CDR2 YYNGEE. The ends lost 5 bases at V and 5 bases at J; junction bases unmatched: 9. The CDR3 has 15 residues. CDR3 coding DNA: TGTGCCAGCAGTCTTAGCGGGAGGGCCCCCCACGAGCAGTACTTC. It yields the protein CASSLSGRAPHEQYF.

This chain links TRBV27 with TRBJ2-1; 12 positions match TRBD2. CDR3 length: 16 residues. The J segment lost 4 bases and the V segment lost 7 bases, leaving 8 bases of the junction unmatched. Germline-derived CDR1 and CDR2 are MNHEY and SMNVEV (reference sequence). CDR3 in amino acids: CASTPDLAGGYNEQFF. Written as DNA, the CDR3 is TGTGCCAGCACCCCCGACCTAGCGGGAGGGTACAATGAGCAGTTCTTC.

The CDR3 DNA reads as TGCGCCAGCAGTCAACTAGCGGGCTTAGATACGCAGTATTTT. Its translation: CASSQLAGLDTQYF. The V gene is TRBV5-1, the J gene TRBJ2-3, with 9 bases aligning to TRBD2. Trimming took 5 bases from V and 5 from J; bases not matched to a gene: 6. The CDR3 sequence is 14 residues long. CDR1 and CDR2 (germline): SGHRS, YFSETQ.

This chain joins TRBV18 and TRBJ2-5; D might be TRBD2 (6 bases). The germline gives CDR1 KGHSH, CDR2 LQKENI. This CDR3 contains 13 residues. Trimming stripped 2 bases from V and 7 bases from J, with 11 bases between. CDR3 sequence: CASSPRAGGTQYF. Here the CDR3 DNA reads TGTGCCAGCTCACCAAGAGCGGGCGGGACCCAGTACTTC.

The chain combines TRBV15 with TRBJ2-7; 7 nucleotides match TRBD1. The length of the CDR3 is 14 residues. Germline V gene data show CDR1 as LNHNV and CDR2 as YYDKDF (reference sequence). V was clipped by 3 bases and J by 2 bases; unmatched bases: 4. The CDR3 region has the DNA TGTGCCACCAGCAGGAATACAGGGGCCTACGAGCAGTACTTC. It is translated as CATSRNTGAYEQYF.

The chain links TRBV29-1 to TRBJ1-1; tentative D call: TRBD1 (6 bases). Germline lookup yields CDR1 SQVTM and CDR2 ANQGSEA. With 5 bases removed from V and 5 bases from J, the gap between germline ends came to 15 bases. CDR3 length: 13 residues. CDR3 region: CSVIRGTATEAFF. Written as DNA, the CDR3 is TGCAGCGTTATTAGGGGGACGGCAACTGAAGCTTTCTTT.

The rearrangement joins TRBV27 to TRBJ2-1; 10 bases map to TRBD2. Trimming cost V 0 bases and J 5 bases; bases outside gene matches: 13. CDR1 is MNHEY, CDR2 SMNVEV, per germline (reference sequence). CDR3 length: 19 amino acids. CDR3 sequence: CASSLSYVQREGRDNEQFF. The CDR3 DNA follows: TGTGCCAGCAGTTTATCCTACGTCCAGCGGGAGGGCCGGGACAATGAGCAGTTCTTC.

The chain recombines TRBV19 with TRBJ1-1; D might be TRBD1 (5 bases). The germline gives CDR1 LNHDA, CDR2 SQIVND (reference sequence). V was pared by 5 bases and J by 1 base, with 11 bases between. This CDR3 is 14 amino acids long. The CDR3 loop is CASSYRQSNTEAFF. CDR3 nucleotides: TGTGCCAGTAGTTACCGACAGTCGAACACTGAAGCTTTCTTT.

This rearrangement joins TRBV5-1 to TRBJ2-7; no reliable D call. Deletions cut 0 bases from V and 2 bases from J, with 9 bases between. CDR1 is SGHRS and CDR2 is YFSETQ in the germline V gene. The CDR3 consists of 14 residues. The CDR3 DNA sequence: TGCGCCAGCAGCTTGGACCGGGTCACCTACGAGCAGTACTTC. Protein sequence: CASSLDRVTYEQYF.

This clone was counted only a few times. This same CDR3 is encoded by further DNA sequences in the sample. The V gene is TRBV28, the J gene TRBJ1-2; D gene uncertain. Germline lookup yields CDR1 MDHEN and CDR2 SYDVKM. V gave up 4 bases and J gave up 3 bases, with 3 bases separating them. The CDR3 contains 11 residues. CDR3 region: CASSSYYGYTF. In DNA form, the CDR3 reads TGTGCCAGCAGTTCGTACTATGGCTACACCTTC.

The V gene is TRBV27, the J gene TRBJ2-3; tentative D call: TRBD2 (5 bases). CDR1 and CDR2 from the germline V gene are MNHEY and SMNVEV (reference sequence). Trimming removed 5 bases at V and 0 bases at J, with 12 bases between. The CDR3 is made up of 15 amino acids. The CDR3 DNA sequence: TGTGCCAGCAGTAGGATGGGCGGGAGCACAGATACGCAGTATTTT. Translation gives CASSRMGGSTDTQYF.

The V gene is TRBV19, the J gene TRBJ2-5, with 8 nucleotides matching TRBD2. The CDR3 totals 14 residues. The trim removed 9 bases at V and 0 bases at J, leaving 6 bases unmatched. From germline, CDR1 is LNHDA and CDR2 SQIVND (reference sequence). The CDR3 here is CASPTGGYQETQYF. The CDR3 DNA reads TGTGCCAGCCCCACGGGGGGGTACCAAGAGACCCAGTACTTC.

This clone has a handful of counts. The rearrangement links TRBV18 to TRBJ1-2; no firm D call. Per the germline V gene, CDR1 is KGHSH and CDR2 is LQKENI. CDR3 size: 14 residues. V shed 4 bases and J shed 0 bases, with 9 bases lying between them. The CDR3 loop reads CASSLIGANYGYTF. The CDR3 DNA reads as TGTGCCAGCTCACTTATAGGAGCTAACTATGGCTACACCTTC. Complete variable domain (other parts from reference TRBV18 and TRBJ1-2): NAGVMQNPRHLVRRRGQEARLRCSPMKGHSHVYWYRQLPEEGLKFMVYLQKENIIDESGMPKERFSAEFPKEGPSILRIQQVVRGDSAAYFCASSLIGANYGYTFGSGTRLTVV.